This TCR beta chain emerged from a study of vaccination and CD4 T cells after COVID-19. Germline V CDR1 and CDR2: MDHEN, SYDVKM. This CDR3 contains 12 residues. The V and J ends lost 10 bases and 1 base respectively, with 10 bases between them. An Oncomine TCR Beta short-read assay was used to sequence the DNA from cultured CD4+ T cells. Using its own MiXCR run on the PCR reads, TCRdb lists one record per CDR3 protein. The data contain roughly 20,000 distinct CDR3 sequences, roughly 46% of them singletons. This clonotype was seen just once. Antigen specificity is unknown. Documented treatment: roughly 10-day PBMC culture with coronavirus spike peptide pools or control peptides (ViraFEST assay).

The rearrangement uses TRBV28 and TRBJ1-1, with D tentatively TRBD1 (5 bases). The clonotype was recovered from a human donor who had recovered from COVID-19. The specimen comprised CD4+ T cells from blood, cultured in vitro, sampled before SARS-CoV-2 vaccination. The CDR3 spells CATIGQNTEAFF. CDR3 DNA sequence: TGTGCCACTATCGGACAGAACACTGAAGCTTTCTTT.